The 3 T cell receptor beta chains below all came from one sample that was sequenced in a study of shared clonotypes between healthy human individuals. TCRdb's table, derived via immunoSEQ multiplex PCR, lists solely in-frame clones and lacks some. The sample lists some 2,100,000 clones; 93% were seen once. Naivety among CD8 cells was defined by CD45RO negativity and positive CCR7 selection, thereby excluding terminally differentiated effector memory CD45RA+ cells. The sequenced material came from naive CD8+ T cells from PBMCs. All receptors come from a man aged 18 to 29 in good health. Some clones in this sample may be carry-over from other donors' samples.

This rearrangement joins TRBV9 to TRBJ2-6; no firm D call. The germline V gene encodes CDR1 SGDLS and CDR2 YYNGEE. This CDR3 is built from 13 residues. The V end lost 7 bases, the J end lost 1 base, and 6 bases lay between the germline ends. In DNA form, the CDR3 reads TGTGCCAGCGACGGATCTGGGGCCAACGTCCTGACTTTC. Translated: CASDGSGANVLTF. Looking up the rest from reference TRBV9 and TRBJ2-6 gives the full variable domain: DSGVTQTPKHLITATGQRVTLRCSPRSGDLSVYWYQQSLDQGLQFLIQYYNGEERAKGNILERFSAQQFPDLHSELNLSSLELGDSALYFCASDGSGANVLTFGAGSRLTVL.

Concerning this clone: This sample includes further DNA sequences coding for the same CDR3. The chain links TRBV27 to TRBJ1-3; perhaps TRBD1 as D (5 bases). Trimming shortened V by 5 bases and J by 1 base, and 9 bases separated the two germline ends. The CDR3 is made up of 14 amino acids. Germline V lookup: CDR1 MNHEY, CDR2 SMNVEV (reference sequence). The CDR3 coding sequence is TGTGCCAGCAGTCCGGGGGGTTCTGGAAACACCATATATTTT. As protein: CASSPGGSGNTIYF.

This clone occurred once. The chain uses TRBV9 and TRBJ1-1; D is undetermined. Germline V lookup: CDR1 SGDLS, CDR2 YYNGEE. CDR3 length: 13 residues. With 5 bases removed from V and 2 bases from J, the gap between germline ends came to 10 bases. The DNA for the CDR3 is TGTGCCAGCAGTCGGCCCCCCAACACTGAAGCTTTCTTT. The encoded protein is CASSRPPNTEAFF.